Listed below are T cell receptor beta chains from one sample, sequenced in a study of cytomegalovirus exposure and HLA in healthy donors. Repertoires were generated with immunoSEQ multiplex PCR, while TCRdb's copy carries only in-frame clones and drops some. Of approximately 160,000 clones in the sample, around 75% were seen once. Material: PBMCs. Receptors were obtained from a woman aged 50 to 65 in good health and CMV-seropositive. The CDR3 runs from the conserved cysteine through the conserved F or W. The order of the fields is V gene, clone size, J gene, D gene, CDR3 protein, CDR3 DNA. The D gene is left open where the match is weak. Size is omitted from some rows. Given values are once, few, many or a class for expanded clones.

v_gene: TRBV2
abundance: NA
j_gene: TRBJ1-2
d_gene: NA
CDR3aa: CASSVAANYGYTF
CDR3nt: TGTGCCAGCAGTGTGGCGGCGAACTATGGCTACACCTTC

v_gene: TRBV6-6
abundance: few
j_gene: TRBJ2-7
d_gene: TRBD1
CDR3aa: CASSYSGGQENYEQYF
CDR3nt: TGTGCCAGCAGTTACTCTGGGGGACAGGAAAACTACGAGCAGTACTTC

v_gene: TRBV2
abundance: NA
j_gene: TRBJ1-5
d_gene: TRBD1
CDR3aa: CASSAEGATFNQPQHF
CDR3nt: TGTGCCAGCAGTGCTGAGGGGGCCACTTTCAATCAGCCCCAGCATTTT

v_gene: TRBV5-1
abundance: few
j_gene: TRBJ2-5
d_gene: TRBD2
CDR3aa: CASSLDGGKKETQYF
CDR3nt: TGCGCCAGCAGCCTCGACGGGGGGAAAAAAGAGACCCAGTACTTC

v_gene: TRBV2
abundance: NA
j_gene: TRBJ2-1
d_gene: TRBD2
CDR3aa: CASSKGLAGSNEQFF
CDR3nt: TGTGCCAGCAGCAAGGGACTAGCGGGGAGTAATGAGCAGTTCTTC

v_gene: TRBV11-3
abundance: NA
j_gene: TRBJ1-1
d_gene: NA
CDR3aa: CASSGGLNTEAFF
CDR3nt: TGTGCCAGCAGCGGGGGGTTGAACACTGAAGCTTTCTTT

v_gene: TRBV5-6
abundance: NA
j_gene: TRBJ1-2
d_gene: TRBD1
CDR3aa: CASSLLLEQGARKQGGYTF
CDR3nt: TGTGCCAGCAGCTTGTTGCTTGAGCAGGGGGCGCGTAAACAAGGAGGCTACACCTTC

v_gene: TRBV9
abundance: NA
j_gene: TRBJ2-3
d_gene: NA
CDR3aa: CASSVGSRGTTDTQYF
CDR3nt: TGTGCCAGCAGCGTAGGTTCCCGGGGGACCACAGATACGCAGTATTTT

v_gene: TRBV29-1
abundance: NA
j_gene: TRBJ2-5
d_gene: NA
CDR3aa: CSVELYQETQYF
CDR3nt: TGCAGCGTTGAACTCTATCAAGAGACCCAGTACTTC

v_gene: TRBV11-2
abundance: NA
j_gene: TRBJ2-2
d_gene: TRBD2
CDR3aa: CASSSSSGGGTGELFF
CDR3nt: TGTGCCAGCAGCTCATCTAGCGGGGGGGGCACCGGGGAGCTGTTTTTT

v_gene: TRBV2
abundance: NA
j_gene: TRBJ1-5
d_gene: NA
CDR3aa: CASRAGSYSNQPQHF
CDR3nt: TGTGCCAGCAGAGCGGGTTCTTACAGCAATCAGCCCCAGCATTTT

v_gene: TRBV9
abundance: NA
j_gene: TRBJ2-3
d_gene: NA
CDR3aa: CASSSQRFGADTQYF
CDR3nt: TGTGCCAGCAGCTCCCAACGGTTCGGGGCAGATACGCAGTATTTT